These T cell receptor beta chains were read from a single sample in a study of cytomegalovirus exposure and HLA in healthy donors. Clones were sequenced by immunoSEQ multiplex PCR, and TCRdb holds only the in-frame ones, with some missing. Of about 160,000 clones listed, 80% to 85% are singletons. The sample consisted of PBMCs. These receptors were taken from a girl aged 2-10 years in good health and CMV-seropositive. The CDR3 runs from the conserved cysteine through the conserved F or W. D genes are given only for firm matches. Where a row states a size, it is once, few, many or the class of an expanded clone; other rows omit it.

V gene	D gene	clone size	J gene	CDR3 protein	CDR3 DNA
TRBV21-1	.	.	TRBJ2-6	CASSPRGVGGANVLTF	TGTGCCAGCAGCCCCAGGGGTGTGGGAGGGGCCAACGTCCTGACTTTC
TRBV4-1	.	.	TRBJ2-1	CASSQVTPLPNEQFF	TGCGCCAGCAGCCAAGTCACACCCCTTCCTAATGAGCAGTTCTTC
TRBV9	.	.	TRBJ2-1	CASSPTSFPYNEQFF	TGTGCCAGCAGCCCTACTAGTTTTCCCTACAATGAGCAGTTCTTC
TRBV7-2	.	.	TRBJ2-1	CASSPIRRGYNEQFF	TGTGCCAGCAGCCCGATCCGGCGGGGCTACAATGAGCAGTTCTTC
TRBV28	TRBD1	once	TRBJ2-7	CASNVPGQGDEQYF	TGTGCCAGCAACGTTCCCGGACAGGGCGACGAGCAGTACTTC
TRBV28	.	once	TRBJ2-7	CASSFTRRPTRAGEQYF	TGTGCCAGCAGTTTCACGCGCAGACCTACACGCGCGGGCGAGCAGTACTTC
TRBV27	.	.	TRBJ2-7	CASSLVPRVWNEQYF	TGTGCCAGCAGTTTAGTTCCCAGGGTTTGGAACGAGCAGTACTTC
TRBV11-2	.	.	TRBJ1-4	CASSLDCSSRKLFF	TGTGCCAGCAGCTTAGATTGTAGCAGTCGGAAACTGTTTTTT
TRBV5-1	TRBD1	.	TRBJ2-2	CATPKQTGGANTGELFF	TGCGCCACCCCAAAACAAACAGGGGGCGCGAACACCGGGGAGCTGTTTTTT
TRBV25-1	.	.	TRBJ1-1	CASSALDRNTEAFF	TGTGCCAGCAGTGCGCTGGACAGGAACACTGAAGCTTTCTTT
TRBV28	TRBD1	.	TRBJ1-4	CASSYLRYRGGEKLFF	TGTGCCAGCAGTTACCTCCGGTACAGGGGGGGAGAAAAACTGTTTTTT
TRBV4-1	.	few	TRBJ2-4	CASSLIGLDKNIQYF	TGCGCCAGCAGCCTTATCGGACTGGACAAAAACATTCAGTACTTC
TRBV29-1	TRBD1	.	TRBJ2-3	CSVEEGQDDTQYF	TGCAGCGTTGAAGAGGGACAGGACGATACGCAGTATTTT
TRBV27	TRBD1	.	TRBJ2-7	CASSFMDRVAEQYF	TGTGCCAGCAGTTTCATGGACAGGGTGGCCGAGCAGTACTTC
TRBV2	TRBD2	.	TRBJ2-7	CASRPLSSGSQYEQYF	TGTGCCAGCAGGCCGTTAAGTAGCGGGAGTCAGTACGAGCAGTACTTC
TRBV11-2	.	.	TRBJ1-1	CASSEKNTEAFF	TGTGCCAGCAGCGAGAAGAACACTGAAGCTTTCTTT
TRBV2	TRBD1	.	TRBJ1-5	CASSQGAWDQPQHF	TGTGCCAGCAGCCAGGGGGCATGGGACCAGCCCCAGCATTTT
TRBV7-9	.	few	TRBJ1-4	CASSRSGASNEKLFF	TGTGCCAGCAGCCGGAGCGGGGCGTCTAATGAAAAACTGTTTTTT
TRBV2	.	few	TRBJ1-1	CATLSPNRGLNTEAFF	TGTGCCACCCTTTCCCCGAATAGGGGGTTGAACACTGAAGCTTTCTTT
TRBV19	TRBD2	.	TRBJ2-1	CASSRTSGGESYNEQFF	TGTGCCAGTAGTAGGACTAGCGGGGGGGAATCCTACAATGAGCAGTTCTTC
TRBV30	.	.	TRBJ1-5	CAWSVRGGRYRNQPQHF	TGTGCCTGGAGTGTAAGGGGGGGCCGGTACCGCAATCAGCCCCAGCATTTT
TRBV14	.	.	TRBJ2-2	CASSRTGPSNTGELFF	TGTGCCAGCAGCCGTACAGGGCCGTCGAACACCGGGGAGCTGTTTTTT
TRBV27	.	once	TRBJ1-1	CASRSKPLNTEAFF	TGTGCCAGCAGATCGAAGCCATTGAACACTGAAGCTTTCTTT
TRBV19	.	.	TRBJ2-7	CASSPPGRGVNEQYF	TGTGCCAGTAGTCCTCCGGGCAGGGGTGTAAACGAGCAGTACTTC
TRBV9	TRBD1	.	TRBJ1-1	CASSVFHRGDAEAFF	TGTGCCAGCAGCGTATTCCACAGGGGCGACGCTGAAGCTTTCTTT
TRBV30	.	.	TRBJ2-3	CAWSTLNTDTQYF	TGTGCCTGGAGTACCCTAAATACAGATACGCAGTATTTT
TRBV15	TRBD1	.	TRBJ1-4	CATSRGHRGNEKLFF	TGTGCCACCAGCAGAGGACACAGGGGTAATGAAAAACTGTTTTTT
TRBV11-2	TRBD1	few	TRBJ2-5	CASSWTGGGETQYF	TGTGCCAGCAGCTGGACAGGGGGGGGAGAGACCCAGTACTTC
TRBV13	TRBD1	.	TRBJ2-7	CASSPRGTGGREQYF	TGTGCCAGCAGCCCACGGGGGACAGGGGGACGCGAGCAGTACTTC
TRBV4-1	TRBD1	.	TRBJ2-3	CASSPFRQGPSSTDTQYF	TGCGCCAGCAGCCCCTTTAGACAGGGCCCCTCTAGCACAGATACGCAGTATTTT
TRBV9	TRBD2	.	TRBJ2-1	CASSVALAGGGYNEQFF	TGTGCCAGCAGCGTAGCTCTAGCGGGAGGTGGGTACAATGAGCAGTTCTTC
TRBV6-1	TRBD2	.	TRBJ2-1	CASSDRTSGRNEQFF	TGTGCCAGCAGTGACCGGACTAGCGGACGCAATGAGCAGTTCTTC
TRBV30	TRBD2	.	TRBJ2-2	CAWSGTSGPTGELFF	TGTGCCTGGAGCGGGACTAGCGGACCCACCGGGGAGCTGTTTTTT
TRBV4-1	.	.	TRBJ1-3	CASSQEKGNTIYF	TGCGCCAGCAGCCAGGAGAAGGGAAACACCATATATTTT
TRBV30	.	.	TRBJ2-3	CAWTVNTDTQYF	TGTGCCTGGACAGTCAATACAGATACGCAGTATTTT
TRBV2	.	.	TRBJ2-5	CASSLAGETQYF	TGTGCCAGCAGCCTCGCGGGGGAGACCCAGTACTTC
TRBV30	TRBD2	.	TRBJ2-1	CAWRGLAGVNEQFF	TGTGCCTGGAGGGGACTAGCGGGAGTCAATGAGCAGTTCTTC
TRBV10-3	.	.	TRBJ1-5	CAISETFTGSTSNQPQHF	TGTGCCATCAGTGAAACCTTTACAGGCTCGACTAGCAATCAGCCCCAGCATTTT
TRBV19	.	.	TRBJ2-7	CASSKRGGYYEQYF	TGTGCCAGTAGTAAAAGGGGGGGCTACTACGAGCAGTACTTC
TRBV29-1	.	.	TRBJ2-7	CSVEGWQGNEQYF	TGCAGCGTTGAAGGGTGGCAGGGGAACGAGCAGTACTTC
TRBV23-1	.	.	TRBJ1-1	CASSQICMIVAGQAFF	TGCGCCAGCAGTCAAATTTGCATGATAGTGGCAGGGCAGGCTTTCTTT
TRBV18	.	.	TRBJ2-7	CASSPPSQGSYEQYF	TGTGCCAGCTCACCACCATCTCAGGGGTCCTACGAGCAGTACTTC
TRBV7-9	.	.	TRBJ2-1	CASSLGADEQFF	TGTGCCAGCAGCTTAGGAGCCGATGAGCAGTTCTTC
TRBV9	.	.	TRBJ2-7	CASSTGSSYEQYF	TGTGCCAGCAGCACAGGAAGCTCCTACGAGCAGTACTTC
TRBV7-9	TRBD1	.	TRBJ1-5	CASSLGQGANQPQHF	TGTGCCAGCAGCCTGGGACAGGGGGCAAATCAGCCCCAGCATTTT
TRBV19	TRBD1	.	TRBJ1-2	CASKERTGGYGYTF	TGTGCCAGTAAGGAACGGACAGGGGGGTATGGCTACACCTTC
TRBV2	TRBD1	.	TRBJ2-2	CASTMGAGGLSGELFF	TGTGCCAGCACCATGGGGGCAGGGGGCTTGTCCGGGGAGCTGTTTTTT
TRBV6-1	TRBD1	.	TRBJ1-1	CASIDRANTEAFF	TGTGCCAGCATCGACAGGGCGAACACTGAAGCTTTCTTT
TRBV18	TRBD2	.	TRBJ2-3	CASSPRVGGRDTQYF	TGTGCCAGCTCACCCCGGGTCGGGGGGAGAGATACGCAGTATTTT
TRBV29-1	.	.	TRBJ2-1	CSVEGASNYNEQFF	TGCAGCGTTGAAGGCGCATCGAATTACAATGAGCAGTTCTTC
TRBV6-6	TRBD1	.	TRBJ1-6	CASSYRTGMYNSPLHF	TGTGCCAGCAGTTATCGGACAGGGATGTATAATTCACCCCTCCACTTT
TRBV6-6	.	.	TRBJ1-1	CFSLGGNTEAFF	TGTTTCTCACTGGGAGGGAACACTGAAGCTTTCTTT
TRBV6-4	TRBD2	.	TRBJ2-1	CASSESTGGDNEQFF	TGTGCCAGCAGTGAATCTACGGGAGGGGACAATGAGCAGTTCTTC
TRBV15	.	.	TRBJ2-5	CATGYRGWAETQYF	TGTGCCACCGGGTACCGGGGGTGGGCAGAGACCCAGTACTTC
TRBV30	.	.	TRBJ2-1	CAWSVGVAGLLPYNEQFF	TGTGCCTGGAGTGTTGGGGTGGCGGGTCTTTTGCCCTACAATGAGCAGTTCTTC
TRBV7-2	.	.	TRBJ2-3	CASSSPSSTDTQYF	TGTGCCAGCAGCTCGCCTAGCAGCACAGATACGCAGTATTTT
TRBV19	TRBD2	.	TRBJ2-5	CASSRLAGETQYF	TGTGCCAGTAGTCGTCTAGCGGGAGAGACCCAGTACTTC
TRBV4-1	TRBD1	.	TRBJ2-7	CASSQVRTGTYEQYF	TGCGCCAGCAGCCAAGTTCGGACAGGCACCTACGAGCAGTACTTC
TRBV28	.	.	TRBJ1-3	CASHPGPGNTIYF	TGTGCCAGTCATCCCGGTCCCGGGAACACCATATATTTT
TRBV7-6	.	.	TRBJ1-4	CASSLDTGKNEKLFF	TGTGCCAGCAGCTTGGACACAGGAAAAAATGAAAAACTGTTTTTT